Listed here are 27 T cell receptor beta chains from one sample, sequenced in a study of regulatory T cells in long-lasting Graves disease. HTBI primers from iRepertoire and Arm-PCR of CDR3 regions yielded the TCR beta libraries. MiXCR was run by TCRdb on the multiplex PCR reads, yielding one entry per CDR3 protein. The sample records 600,000 to 800,000 distinct CDR3 sequences, around 30% being singletons. The time point: persistent/refractory GD, antithyroid drugs over 5 years with positive TRAb. The authors made the TCR library using RNA they extracted from PBMCs. Source: peripheral blood mononuclear cells (PBMCs), taken when the disease was refractory, from a patient treated with antithyroid drugs. The receptor set was obtained from a female donor with Graves disease.

This clonotype turned up a few times. The CDR3 bases are TGTGCTAGTGGTTTGGTACCAGGGTACCACGAGCAGTACTTC. Protein: CASGLVPGYHEQYF. The chain links TRBV12-5 to TRBJ2-7; TRBD1 is a possible D gene (5 bases). The CDR3 runs 14 residues. Germline V gene data show CDR1 as LGHNT and CDR2 as FRNRAP. Trimming stripped 0 bases from V and 5 bases from J, with 11 bases between.

This clonotype was seen more than once but under ten times. CDR3 coding DNA: TGTGCCAGCAGTCGACATGGGGGCAGGGCGTTTATGACTGAAGCTTTCTTT. Translated, it gives CASSRHGGRAFMTEAFF. The rearrangement uses TRBV6-1 and TRBJ1-1; D might be TRBD1 (6 bases). CDR1 is MNHNS, CDR2 SASEGT, per germline. The CDR3 consists of 17 residues. The V end lost 5 bases, the J end lost 5 bases, and 24 bases lay between the germline ends.

This clonotype appeared once. CDR3 region: CASSELRGLMAFF. As DNA, the CDR3 is TGTGCCAGCAGTGAACTGAGGGGGCTCATGGCTTTCTTT. The chain combines TRBV6-1 with TRBJ1-1; 7 positions agree with TRBD1. The CDR3 contains 13 residues. The junction had 8 bases not matched to a gene; V was cut back by 2 bases and J by 11 bases. Looked up from germline, CDR1 is MNHNS and CDR2 is SASEGT.

The rearrangement links TRBV6-2 or TRBV6-3 to TRBJ2-2, with 11 bases matching TRBD2. Germline-derived CDR1 and CDR2 are MNHEY and SVGEGT. V dropped 6 bases and J dropped 5; count of bases not matched to a gene: 5. The CDR3 covers 15 residues. The CDR3 sequence: CASRRLAGLTGELFF. The CDR3 DNA reads TGTGCCAGCAGGCGACTAGCGGGATTGACCGGGGAGCTGTTTTTT.

This clonotype was seen at least ten times. This chain joins TRBV27 and TRBJ1-1, with 8 bases lining up with TRBD1. The CDR3 has 14 amino acids. V lost 5 bases to trimming and J lost 4 bases; unmatched junction nucleotides: 6. The germline V gene has CDR1 MNHEY and CDR2 SMNVEV (reference sequence). The CDR3 DNA reads as TGTGCCAGCAGTAGCACAGGGGGTCGCACTGAAGCTTTCTTT. Encoded protein: CASSSTGGRTEAFF.

The rearrangement links TRBV19 to TRBJ2-2; no reliable D call. The ends were cut back, 8 bases at V and 6 bases at J, with 7 bases in the middle. The CDR3 totals 11 residues. Germline CDR1 LNHDA, CDR2 SQIVND (reference sequence). The CDR3 region has the DNA TGTGCCAGTGGATATTCCGGGGAGCTGTTTTTT. Amino acid sequence: CASGYSGELFF.

V and J are TRBV2 and TRBJ2-5; TRBD2 might be the D (5 bases). The germline V gene has CDR1 SNHLY and CDR2 FYNNEI. The CDR3 is 16 residues long. The V end lost 7 bases, the J end lost 2 bases, and 20 bases lay between the germline ends. The CDR3 here is CASTSSLAYAQETQYF. CDR3 in DNA: TGTGCCAGCACCTCCTCTCTAGCCTACGCTCAAGAGACCCAGTACTTC. The entire variable domain, with the rest obtained from reference TRBV2 and TRBJ2-5, is as follows: EPEVTQTPSHQVTQMGQEVILRCVPISNHLYFYWYRQILGQKVEFLVSFYNNEISEKSEIFDDQFSVERPDGSNFTLKIRSTKLEDSAMYFCASTSSLAYAQETQYFGPGTRLLVL.

This clonotype was detected many times. V is TRBV6-2 or TRBV6-3 and J is TRBJ2-5; D perhaps matches TRBD1 (5 bases). V lost 4 bases and J lost 0, with 18 bases in between. CDR1 MNHEY and CDR2 SVGEGT come from the germline V gene. The CDR3 covers 17 residues. CDR3 bases: TGTGCCAGCAGTTCCCAAGGGGTAGCTCTGTACCAAGAGACCCAGTACTTC. This codes for CASSSQGVALYQETQYF.

The V and J genes are TRBV12-3 or TRBV12-4 and TRBJ1-5; D ambiguous. The CDR3 is made up of 13 amino acids. V was clipped by 3 bases and J by 6 bases, with 9 bases between them. The CDR3 loop is CASSLFGLQPQHF. The CDR3 DNA sequence: TGTGCCAGCAGTTTGTTCGGGCTTCAGCCCCAGCATTTT.

The CDR3 sequence is CASSFSLSGANVLTF. The CDR3 DNA is TGTGCCAGCAGTTTTTCCCTCTCTGGGGCCAACGTCCTGACTTTC. This rearrangement joins TRBV12-3 or TRBV12-4 to TRBJ2-6; D is undetermined. With 3 bases removed from V and 0 bases from J, the gap between germline ends came to 6 bases. The CDR3 has 15 residues.

This clonotype was counted only a few times. The chain combines TRBV18 with TRBJ2-7; 7 positions match TRBD2. The V gene's germline CDR1 is KGHSH and CDR2 LQKENI. The CDR3 contains 15 residues. J lost 2 bases, V lost 4 bases, and 8 bases had no gene match. The CDR3 DNA follows: TGTGCCAGCTCACTTGCGGGAGCTACCCCCTACGAGCAGTACTTC. It encodes CASSLAGATPYEQYF.

The chain uses TRBV15 and TRBJ2-7; 11 bases match TRBD2. The CDR3 contains 14 residues. The junction had 6 bases not matched to a gene; V was cut back by 5 bases and J by 6 bases. Looked up from germline, CDR1 is LNHNV and CDR2 is YYDKDF (reference sequence). The CDR3 protein is CATSVLAGEGEQYF. CDR3 in DNA: TGTGCCACCAGCGTACTAGCGGGAGAGGGCGAGCAGTACTTC.

This clonotype was counted between two and nine times. The DNA of the CDR3 is TGTGCCAGCAGCCCCCCTACAGGGACTAGCGGGAAAGAGACCCAGTACTTC. Encoded protein: CASSPPTGTSGKETQYF. The chain has TRBV7-9 and TRBJ2-5; 13 positions match TRBD2. The CDR3 covers 17 residues. With V trimmed by 5 bases and J by 3 bases, 9 bases remained unmatched. Germline CDR1 reads SEHNR; CDR2 reads FQNEAQ (reference sequence).

This clonotype occurred a few times. The rearrangement links TRBV28 to TRBJ1-5; D might be TRBD1 (6 bases). Trimming pared 8 bases from V and 2 bases from J, leaving 22 bases between. Germline CDR1 and CDR2: MDHEN and SYDVKM. This CDR3 comprises 17 residues. CDR3 sequence (DNA): TGTGCCAGCCACGGGTCCGGGGGGGCTAGGGGCAATCAGCCCCAGCATTTT. This codes for CASHGSGGARGNQPQHF. The variable domain in full, with the rest retrieved from reference TRBV28 and TRBJ1-5, is DVKVTQSSRYLVKRTGEKVFLECVQDMDHENMFWYRQDPGLGLRLIYFSYDVKMKEKGDIPEGYSVSREKKERFSLILESASTNQTSMYLCASHGSGGARGNQPQHFGDGTRLSIL.

The count of this clonotype is one. Since a much larger clone is just one base distant, this may be a read error. CDR3 sequence (DNA): TGTGCCAGCAGGCAAGGGAACTCCTACGAGCAGTACTTC. Its protein product is CASRQGNSYEQYF. The chain recombines TRBV7-9 with TRBJ2-7; unclear D gene. CDR3 length: 13 residues. With 6 bases removed from V and 0 bases from J, the gap between germline ends came to 9 bases. Germline assignment: CDR1 SEHNR and CDR2 FQNEAQ (reference sequence). Using reference TRBV7-9 and TRBJ2-7 for the parts outside the CDR3, the full variable domain is DTGVSQNPRHKITKRGQNVTFRCDPISEHNRLYWYRQTLGQGPEFLTYFQNEAQLEKSRLLSDRFSAERPKGSFSTLEIQRTEQGDSAMYLCASRQGNSYEQYFGPGTRLTVT.

The chain has TRBV12-3 or TRBV12-4 and TRBJ2-6; 8 bases agree with TRBD1. CDR3 length: 16 amino acids. V shed 5 bases, J shed 4 bases, and the junction held 7 bases outside the gene matches. Here the CDR3 reads CASSPGGGPGANVLTF. The CDR3 bases are TGTGCCAGCAGTCCAGGGGGCGGGCCAGGGGCCAACGTCCTGACTTTC.

This clonotype occurred many times. The CDR3 bases are TGCGCCAGCAGCGCGGACGGCAAGAATGAAAAACTGTTTTTT. Protein: CASSADGKNEKLFF. The rearrangement joins TRBV5-1 to TRBJ1-4, with no clear D. Trimming pared 4 bases from V and 5 bases from J, leaving 12 bases between. Germline assignment: CDR1 SGHRS and CDR2 YFSETQ. This CDR3 contains 14 residues.

This clonotype was detected ten times or more. The J gene is TRBJ1-2, the V gene TRBV11-1; tentatively, D is TRBD1 (5 bases). The length of the CDR3 is 14 residues. Trimming removed 1 base at V and 7 bases at J, with 13 bases between. Germline CDR1 is SGHAT and CDR2 is FQDESV (reference sequence). The CDR3 loop reads CASSLDRTRSGYTF. CDR3 nucleotide sequence: TGTGCCAGCAGCTTAGACAGGACAAGGAGTGGCTACACCTTC.

This clonotype was recorded a few times. The rearrangement joins TRBV20-1 to TRBJ1-4, with 7 positions matching TRBD1. V was pared by 4 bases and J by 10 bases, with 9 bases of the junction left unmatched. Germline V gene data show CDR1 as DFQATT and CDR2 as SNEGSKA (reference sequence). This CDR3 comprises 13 residues. The CDR3 protein is CSATSGGSGKLFF. Here the CDR3 DNA reads TGCAGTGCTACATCAGGGGGTAGTGGAAAACTGTTTTTT.

V and J are TRBV29-1 and TRBJ2-7, with 7 bases that match TRBD1. Per the germline V gene, CDR1 is SQVTM and CDR2 is ANQGSEA. The CDR3 has 14 amino acids. J lost 2 bases, V lost 8 bases, and 12 bases had no gene match. CDR3 coding DNA: TGCAGCTTTGGGGCGACAGGGAGCGCCTACGAGCAGTACTTC. It translates to CSFGATGSAYEQYF.

This clonotype came up many times. This chain connects TRBV20-1 to TRBJ2-5; 10 bases are shared with TRBD1. The J segment lost 3 bases and the V segment lost 4 bases, leaving 5 bases of the junction unmatched. Germline CDR1 and CDR2: DFQATT and SNEGSKA (reference sequence). The CDR3 length is 14 residues. The CDR3 is CSATGQGWEETQYF. The CDR3 DNA reads as TGCAGTGCTACGGGACAGGGGTGGGAAGAGACCCAGTACTTC.

The chain links TRBV14 to TRBJ2-7; the match to TRBD2 covers 12 bases. Losses at the gene ends were 6 bases for V and 6 bases for J; bases not matched to a gene: 9. This CDR3 has 15 amino acids. CDR1 is SGHDN, CDR2 FVKESK, per germline. CDR3 sequence: CASRPTSGSGFEQYF. For the CDR3, the DNA is TGTGCCAGCAGACCGACTAGCGGGAGTGGGTTCGAGCAGTACTTC.

This clonotype has just a few counts. The chain has TRBV11-2 and TRBJ2-7; TRBD2 matches at 9 bases. V shed 5 bases, J shed 2 bases, and the junction held 7 bases outside the gene matches. This CDR3 is built from 15 residues. Germline CDR1 is SGHAT and CDR2 is FQNNGV. The CDR3 nucleotides are TGTGCCAGCAGCCCCCTTGCGGGAGGGCCCTACGAGCAGTACTTC. This codes for CASSPLAGGPYEQYF.

The chain employs TRBV3-1 and TRBJ1-6, with TRBD1 identical over 7 bases. The length of the CDR3 is 15 residues. Germline values: CDR1 LGHDT, CDR2 YNNKEL (reference sequence). V shed 3 bases and J 6 bases; nucleotides not matched to a gene: 5. The CDR3 is CASSQFWDSNSPLHF. CDR3 in DNA: TGTGCCAGCAGCCAGTTTTGGGACAGTAATTCACCCCTCCACTTT.

This clonotype was seen only a few times. The chain employs TRBV20-1 and TRBJ1-1; D not certain. Germline loops: CDR1 DFQATT, CDR2 SNEGSKA (reference sequence). V lost 6 bases and J lost 0, with 8 bases in between. This CDR3 is built from 12 residues. As DNA, the CDR3 is TGCAGTGCGCTGCGGGTGAACACTGAAGCTTTCTTT. As protein: CSALRVNTEAFF.

With regard to this clonotype: One end of the junction fails to match germline, which may point to a read error. The chain couples TRBV7-9 to TRBJ2-5, with 11 bases fitting TRBD2. This CDR3 region has 17 residues. CDR1 SEHNR and CDR2 FQNEAQ come from the germline V gene (reference sequence). CDR3 sequence (DNA): TGTGCCAGCAGCTCCCGCTTCGGGACTAGCGGACGGGAGACCCAGTGCTTC. Amino acids: CASSSRFGTSGRETQCF.

This clonotype appeared a single time. V is TRBV18 and J is TRBJ1-3; D unclear. V dropped 2 bases and J dropped 6 bases, with 8 bases sitting between them. The CDR3 contains 13 residues. Germline-derived CDR1 and CDR2 are KGHSH and LQKENI. Here the CDR3 reads CASSPGSLNTIYF. DNA of the CDR3: TGTGCCAGCTCACCAGGCAGCTTAAACACCATATATTTT.